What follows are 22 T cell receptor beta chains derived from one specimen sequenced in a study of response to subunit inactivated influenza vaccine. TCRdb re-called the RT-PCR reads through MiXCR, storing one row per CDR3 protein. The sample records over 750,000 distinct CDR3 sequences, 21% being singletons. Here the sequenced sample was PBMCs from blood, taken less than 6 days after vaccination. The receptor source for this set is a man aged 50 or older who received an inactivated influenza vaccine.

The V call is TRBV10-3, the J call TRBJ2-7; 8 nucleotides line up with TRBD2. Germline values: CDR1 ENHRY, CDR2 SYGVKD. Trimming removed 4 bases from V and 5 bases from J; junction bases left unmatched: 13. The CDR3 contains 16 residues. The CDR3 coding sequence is TGTGCCATCAGTGGGGTCGGGAGCGGGAGTTCCAACGAGCAGTACTTC. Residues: CAISGVGSGSSNEQYF.

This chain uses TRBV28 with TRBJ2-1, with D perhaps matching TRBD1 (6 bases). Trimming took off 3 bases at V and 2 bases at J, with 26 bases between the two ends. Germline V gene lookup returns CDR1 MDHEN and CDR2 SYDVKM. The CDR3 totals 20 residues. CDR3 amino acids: CASSFGMTGRGRGTYNEQFF. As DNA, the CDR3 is TGTGCCAGCAGTTTCGGGATGACAGGCAGGGGCAGGGGCACCTACAATGAGCAGTTCTTC.

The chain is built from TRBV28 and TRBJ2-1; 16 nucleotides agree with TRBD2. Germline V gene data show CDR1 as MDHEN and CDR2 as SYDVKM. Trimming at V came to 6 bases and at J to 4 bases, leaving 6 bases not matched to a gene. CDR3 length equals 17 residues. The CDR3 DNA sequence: TGTGCCAGCAGAACCCCGGGACTAGCGGGAGGGTACAATGAGCAGTTCTTC. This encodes CASRTPGLAGGYNEQFF.

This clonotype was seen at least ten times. CDR3 region: CASSKGLSEQFF. CDR3 nucleotides: TGTGCCAGCAGCAAAGGCCTCTCTGAGCAGTTCTTC. The chain has TRBV7-9 and TRBJ2-1; no definite D call. Germline lookup yields CDR1 SEHNR and CDR2 FQNEAQ (reference sequence). V lost 5 bases to trimming and J lost 9 bases, with 11 bases between them. This CDR3 spans 12 amino acids.

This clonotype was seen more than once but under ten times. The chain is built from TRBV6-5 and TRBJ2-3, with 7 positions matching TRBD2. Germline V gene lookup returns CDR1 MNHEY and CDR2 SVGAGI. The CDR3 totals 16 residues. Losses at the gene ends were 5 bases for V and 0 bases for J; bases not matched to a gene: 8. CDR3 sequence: CASSNPSGPSTDTQYF. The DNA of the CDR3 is TGTGCCAGCAGTAACCCTAGCGGTCCTAGCACAGATACGCAGTATTTT.

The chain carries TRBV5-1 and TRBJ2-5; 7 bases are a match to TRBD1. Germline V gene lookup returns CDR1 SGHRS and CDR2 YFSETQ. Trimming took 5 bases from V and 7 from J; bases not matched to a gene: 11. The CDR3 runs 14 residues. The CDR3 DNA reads TGCGCCAGCAGTCCTGGACAGGTTGAAGGGACCCAGTACTTC. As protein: CASSPGQVEGTQYF.

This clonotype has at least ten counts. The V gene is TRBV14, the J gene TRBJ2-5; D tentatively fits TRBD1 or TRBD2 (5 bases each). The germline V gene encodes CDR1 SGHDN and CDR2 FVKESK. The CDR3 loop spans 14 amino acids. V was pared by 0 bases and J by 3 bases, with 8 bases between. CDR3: CASSQDLGEETQYF. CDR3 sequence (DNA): TGTGCCAGCAGCCAAGATCTGGGGGAAGAGACCCAGTACTTC. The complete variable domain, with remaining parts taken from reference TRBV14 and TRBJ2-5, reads EAGVTQFPSHSVIEKGQTVTLRCDPISGHDNLYWYRRVMGKEIKFLLHFVKESKQDESGMPNNRFLAERTGGTYSTLKVQPAELEDSGVYFCASSQDLGEETQYFGPGTRLLVL.

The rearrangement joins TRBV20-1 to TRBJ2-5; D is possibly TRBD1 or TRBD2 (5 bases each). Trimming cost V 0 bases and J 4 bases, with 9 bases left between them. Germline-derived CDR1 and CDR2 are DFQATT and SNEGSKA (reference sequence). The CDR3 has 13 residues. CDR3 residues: CSARDEGPETQYF. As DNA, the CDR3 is TGCAGTGCTAGAGATGAGGGGCCAGAGACCCAGTACTTC.

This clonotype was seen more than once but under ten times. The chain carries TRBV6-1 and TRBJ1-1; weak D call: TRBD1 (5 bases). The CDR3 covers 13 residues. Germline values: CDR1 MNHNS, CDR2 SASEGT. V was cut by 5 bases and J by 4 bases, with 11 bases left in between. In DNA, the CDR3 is TGTGCCAGCAGTACACCAGGGAGCACTGAAGCTTTCTTT. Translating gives CASSTPGSTEAFF.

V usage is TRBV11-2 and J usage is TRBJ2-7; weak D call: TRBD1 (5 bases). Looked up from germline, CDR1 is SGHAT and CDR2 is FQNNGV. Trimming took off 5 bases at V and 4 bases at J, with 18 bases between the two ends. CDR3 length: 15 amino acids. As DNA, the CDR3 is TGTGCCAGCAGCGGCGAAGTAGGCAGGGATTACGAGCAGTACTTC. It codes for CASSGEVGRDYEQYF.

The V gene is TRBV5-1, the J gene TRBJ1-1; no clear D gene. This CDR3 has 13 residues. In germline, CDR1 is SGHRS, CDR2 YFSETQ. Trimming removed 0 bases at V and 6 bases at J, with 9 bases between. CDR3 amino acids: CASSLATEAEAFF. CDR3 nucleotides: TGCGCCAGCAGCTTGGCAACAGAGGCTGAAGCTTTCTTT.

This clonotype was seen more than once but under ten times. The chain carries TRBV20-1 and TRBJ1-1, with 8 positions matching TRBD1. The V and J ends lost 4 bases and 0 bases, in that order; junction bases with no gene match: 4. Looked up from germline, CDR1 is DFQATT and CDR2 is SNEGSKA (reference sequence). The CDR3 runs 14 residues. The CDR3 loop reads CSATWTGLNTEAFF. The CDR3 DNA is TGCAGTGCTACCTGGACAGGGCTGAACACTGAAGCTTTCTTT.

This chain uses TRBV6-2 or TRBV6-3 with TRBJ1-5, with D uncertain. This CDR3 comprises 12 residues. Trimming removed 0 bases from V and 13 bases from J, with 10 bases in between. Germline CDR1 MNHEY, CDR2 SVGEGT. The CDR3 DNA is TGTGCCAGCAGTTACTCGGGAGGGAGGCAGCATTTT. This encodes CASSYSGGRQHF.

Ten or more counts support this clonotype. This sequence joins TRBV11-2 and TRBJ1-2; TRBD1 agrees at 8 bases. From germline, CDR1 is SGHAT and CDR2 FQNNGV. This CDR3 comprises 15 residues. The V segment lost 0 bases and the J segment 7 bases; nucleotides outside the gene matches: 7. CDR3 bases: TGTGCCAGCAGCTTAGAACAGGGGGGTTACCTTGGCTACACCTTC. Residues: CASSLEQGGYLGYTF. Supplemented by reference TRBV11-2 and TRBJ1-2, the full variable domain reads EAGVAQSPRYKIIEKRQSVAFWCNPISGHATLYWYQQILGQGPKLLIQFQNNGVVDDSQLPKDRFSAERLKGVDSTLKIQPAKLEDSAVYLCASSLEQGGYLGYTFGSGTRLTVV.

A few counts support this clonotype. The CDR3 bases are TGTGCCAGCAGTTTTAGGACAGGCTCCTACAATGAGCAGTTCTTC. Its translation is CASSFRTGSYNEQFF. J is TRBJ2-1 and V is TRBV12-3 or TRBV12-4; 7 positions match TRBD1. After removal of 3 bases from V and 0 bases from J, the junction contained 2 bases not matched to a gene. This CDR3 has 15 residues.

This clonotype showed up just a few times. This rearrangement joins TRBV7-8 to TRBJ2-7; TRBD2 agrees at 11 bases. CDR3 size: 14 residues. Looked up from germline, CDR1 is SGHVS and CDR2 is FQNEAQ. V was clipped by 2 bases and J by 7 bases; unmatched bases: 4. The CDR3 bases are TGTGCCAGCAGCTTATTAGCGGGGGGGCTTGAGCAGTACTTC. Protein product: CASSLLAGGLEQYF. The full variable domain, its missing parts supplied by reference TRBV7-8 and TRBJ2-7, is GAGVSQSPRYKVAKRGQDVALRCDPISGHVSLFWYQQALGQGPEFLTYFQNEAQLDKSGLPSDRFFAERPEGSVSTLKIQRTQQEDSAVYLCASSLLAGGLEQYFGPGTRLTVT.

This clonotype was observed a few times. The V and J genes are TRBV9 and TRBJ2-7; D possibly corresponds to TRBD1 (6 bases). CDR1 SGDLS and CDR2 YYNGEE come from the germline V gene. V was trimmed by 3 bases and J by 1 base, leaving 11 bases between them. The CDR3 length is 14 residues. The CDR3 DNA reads TGTGCCAGCAGCGCGGAACAGGGTTCCTACGAGCAGTACTTC. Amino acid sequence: CASSAEQGSYEQYF.

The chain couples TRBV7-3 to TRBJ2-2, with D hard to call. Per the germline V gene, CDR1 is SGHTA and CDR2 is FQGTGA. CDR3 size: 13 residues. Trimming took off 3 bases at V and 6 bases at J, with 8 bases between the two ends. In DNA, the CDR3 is TGTGCCAGCAGCTTTAGTGTTCCCGGGGAGCTGTTTTTT. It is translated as CASSFSVPGELFF.

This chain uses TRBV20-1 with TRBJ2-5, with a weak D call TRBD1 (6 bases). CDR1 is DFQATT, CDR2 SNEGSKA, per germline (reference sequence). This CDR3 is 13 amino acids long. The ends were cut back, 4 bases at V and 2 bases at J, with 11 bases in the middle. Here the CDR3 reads CSAIPQGQETQYF. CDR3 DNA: TGCAGTGCTATCCCTCAGGGGCAAGAGACCCAGTACTTC.

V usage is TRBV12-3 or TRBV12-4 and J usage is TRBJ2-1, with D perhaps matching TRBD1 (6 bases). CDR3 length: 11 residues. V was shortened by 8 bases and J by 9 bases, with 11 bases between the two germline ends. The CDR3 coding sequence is TGTGCCAGCGGGACAAGTGGTGAGCAGTTCTTC. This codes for CASGTSGEQFF.

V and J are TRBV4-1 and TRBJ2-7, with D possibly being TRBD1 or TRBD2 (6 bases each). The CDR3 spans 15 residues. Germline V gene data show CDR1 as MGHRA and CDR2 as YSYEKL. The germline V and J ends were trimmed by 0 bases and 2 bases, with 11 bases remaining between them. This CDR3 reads CASSQDWGAAYEQYF. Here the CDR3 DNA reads TGCGCCAGCAGCCAAGACTGGGGGGCTGCCTACGAGCAGTACTTC.

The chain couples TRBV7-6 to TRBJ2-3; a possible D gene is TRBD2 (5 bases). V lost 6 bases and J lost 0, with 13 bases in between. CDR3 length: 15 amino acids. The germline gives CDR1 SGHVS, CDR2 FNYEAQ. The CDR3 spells CASRGEITSTDTQYF. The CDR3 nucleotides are TGTGCCAGCAGGGGAGAGATAACTAGCACAGATACGCAGTATTTT. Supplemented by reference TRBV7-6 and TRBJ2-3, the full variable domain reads GAGVSQSPRYKVTKRGQDVALRCDPISGHVSLYWYRQALGQGPEFLTYFNYEAQQDKSGLPNDRFSAERPEGSISTLTIQRTEQRDSAMYRCASRGEITSTDTQYFGPGTRLTVL.